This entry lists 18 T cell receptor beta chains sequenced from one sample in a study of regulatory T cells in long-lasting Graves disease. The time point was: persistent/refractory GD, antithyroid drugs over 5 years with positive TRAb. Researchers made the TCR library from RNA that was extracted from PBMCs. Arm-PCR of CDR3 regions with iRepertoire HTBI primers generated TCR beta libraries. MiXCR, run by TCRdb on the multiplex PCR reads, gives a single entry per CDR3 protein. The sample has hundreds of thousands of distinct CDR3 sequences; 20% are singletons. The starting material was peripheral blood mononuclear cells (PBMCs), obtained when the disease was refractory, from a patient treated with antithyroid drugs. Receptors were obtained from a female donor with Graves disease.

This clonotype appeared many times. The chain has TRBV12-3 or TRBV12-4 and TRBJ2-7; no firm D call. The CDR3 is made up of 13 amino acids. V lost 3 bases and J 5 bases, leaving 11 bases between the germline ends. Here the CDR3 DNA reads TGTGCCAGCAGTTTTGTGGGCAACCACGAGCAGTACTTC. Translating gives CASSFVGNHEQYF.

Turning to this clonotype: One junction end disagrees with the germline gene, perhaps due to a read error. The CDR3 here is CASSSPGRPLNENLFF. The CDR3 bases are TGTGCCAGCAGTTCCCCGGGACGGCCGTTGAATGAAAACCTGTTTTTT. V is TRBV6-5 and J is TRBJ1-4, with a tentative D call TRBD1 (5 bases). The length of the CDR3 is 16 residues. The germline gives CDR1 MNHEY, CDR2 SVGAGI.

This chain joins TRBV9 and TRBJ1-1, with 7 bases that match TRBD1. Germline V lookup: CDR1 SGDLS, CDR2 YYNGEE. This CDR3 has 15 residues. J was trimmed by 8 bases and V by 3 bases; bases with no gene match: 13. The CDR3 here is CASSAGRDRTLEAFF. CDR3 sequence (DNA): TGTGCCAGCAGCGCGGGCCGGGACAGAACGTTGGAAGCTTTCTTT.

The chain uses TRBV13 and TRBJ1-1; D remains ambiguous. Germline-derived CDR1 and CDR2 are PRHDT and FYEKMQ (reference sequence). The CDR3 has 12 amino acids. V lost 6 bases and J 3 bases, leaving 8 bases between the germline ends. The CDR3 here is CASRKFDTEAFF. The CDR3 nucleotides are TGTGCCAGCAGAAAATTCGACACTGAAGCTTTCTTT.

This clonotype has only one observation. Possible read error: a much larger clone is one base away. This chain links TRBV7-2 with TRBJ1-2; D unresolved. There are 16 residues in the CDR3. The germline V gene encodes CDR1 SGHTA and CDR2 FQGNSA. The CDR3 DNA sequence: TGTGCCAGCAGCTTTACGCGGTGGGTGAAAGACTATGGCTGCACCTTC. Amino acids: CASSFTRWVKDYGCTF.

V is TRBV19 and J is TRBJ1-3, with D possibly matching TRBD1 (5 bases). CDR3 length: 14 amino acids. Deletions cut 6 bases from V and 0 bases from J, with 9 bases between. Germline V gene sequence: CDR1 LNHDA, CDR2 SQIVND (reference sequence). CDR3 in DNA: TGTGCCAGTAGCGGGACGTACTCTGGAAACACCATATATTTT. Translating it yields CASSGTYSGNTIYF.

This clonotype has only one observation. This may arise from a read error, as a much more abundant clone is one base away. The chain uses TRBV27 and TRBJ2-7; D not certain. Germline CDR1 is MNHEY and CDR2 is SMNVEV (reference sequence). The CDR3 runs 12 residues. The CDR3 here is CACSPTPREQYF. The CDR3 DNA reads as TGTGCCTGCAGTCCTACCCCGAGGGAGCAGTACTTC.

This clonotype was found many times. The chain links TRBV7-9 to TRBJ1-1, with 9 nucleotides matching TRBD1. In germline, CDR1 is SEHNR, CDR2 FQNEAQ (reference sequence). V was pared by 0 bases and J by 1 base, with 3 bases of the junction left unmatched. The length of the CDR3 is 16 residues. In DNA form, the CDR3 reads TGTGCCAGCAGCTTAGCGACAGGGGGATCGAACACTGAAGCTTTCTTT. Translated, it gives CASSLATGGSNTEAFF.

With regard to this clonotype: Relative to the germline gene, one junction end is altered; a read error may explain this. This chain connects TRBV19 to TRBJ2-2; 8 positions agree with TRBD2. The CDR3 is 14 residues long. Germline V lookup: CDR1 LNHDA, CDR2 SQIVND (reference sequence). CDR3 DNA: TGTGCCAGTCGTCCCGGGAGGGCCACCGGGGAGCTGCTTTTT. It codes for CASRPGRATGELLF.

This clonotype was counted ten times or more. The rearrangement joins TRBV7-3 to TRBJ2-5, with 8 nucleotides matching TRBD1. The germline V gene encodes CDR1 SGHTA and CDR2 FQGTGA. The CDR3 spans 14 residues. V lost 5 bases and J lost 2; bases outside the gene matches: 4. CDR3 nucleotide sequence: TGTGCCAGCAGCCCCGGACAGGGACAAGAGACCCAGTACTTC. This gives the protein CASSPGQGQETQYF.

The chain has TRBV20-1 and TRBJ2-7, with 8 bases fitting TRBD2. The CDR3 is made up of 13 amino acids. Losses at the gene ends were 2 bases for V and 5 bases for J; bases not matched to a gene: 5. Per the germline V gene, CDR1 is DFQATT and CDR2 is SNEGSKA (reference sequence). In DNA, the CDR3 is TGCAGTGCTAGAACGACTAGCGCCAACGAGCAGTACTTC. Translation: CSARTTSANEQYF.

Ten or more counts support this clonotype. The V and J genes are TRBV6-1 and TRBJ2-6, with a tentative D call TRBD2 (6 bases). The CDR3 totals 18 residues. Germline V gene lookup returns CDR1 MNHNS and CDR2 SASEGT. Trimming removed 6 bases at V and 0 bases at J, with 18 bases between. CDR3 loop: CASSFDGRTPSGANVLTF. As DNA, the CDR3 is TGTGCCAGCAGCTTCGACGGGAGAACGCCCTCTGGGGCCAACGTCCTGACTTTC.

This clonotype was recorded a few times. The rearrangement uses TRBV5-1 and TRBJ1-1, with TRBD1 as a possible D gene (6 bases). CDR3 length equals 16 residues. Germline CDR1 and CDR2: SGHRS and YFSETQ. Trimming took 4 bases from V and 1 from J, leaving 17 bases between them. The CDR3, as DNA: TGCGCCAGCAGCCGGTCGGGGGCGATTGGGAACACTGAAGCTTTCTTT. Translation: CASSRSGAIGNTEAFF.

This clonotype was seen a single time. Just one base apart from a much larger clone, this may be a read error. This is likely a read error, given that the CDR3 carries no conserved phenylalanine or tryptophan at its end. The chain's CDR3 is CASSHDSHYEQYL. In DNA, the CDR3 is TGTGCCAGCAGCCACGACAGCCACTACGAGCAGTACCTC. The genes are TRBV13 and TRBJ2-7; TRBD1 might be the D (5 bases). With 5 bases removed from V and 3 bases from J, the gap between germline ends came to 11 bases. Germline V gene lookup returns CDR1 PRHDT and CDR2 FYEKMQ (reference sequence). The length of the CDR3 is 13 residues.

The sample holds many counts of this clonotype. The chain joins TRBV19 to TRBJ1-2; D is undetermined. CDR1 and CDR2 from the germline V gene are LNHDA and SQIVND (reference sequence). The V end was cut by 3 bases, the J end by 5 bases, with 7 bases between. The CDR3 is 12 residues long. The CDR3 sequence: CASSIADYGYTF. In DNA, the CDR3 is TGTGCCAGTAGTATCGCCGATTATGGCTACACCTTC.

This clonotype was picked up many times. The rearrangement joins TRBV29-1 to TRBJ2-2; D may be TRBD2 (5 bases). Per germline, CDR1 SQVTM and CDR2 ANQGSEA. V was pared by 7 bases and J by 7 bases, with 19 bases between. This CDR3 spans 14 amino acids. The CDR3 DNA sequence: TGCAGCGCAAACCGGGCGGCGGGTGGCGGGGAGCTGTTTTTT. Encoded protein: CSANRAAGGGELFF.

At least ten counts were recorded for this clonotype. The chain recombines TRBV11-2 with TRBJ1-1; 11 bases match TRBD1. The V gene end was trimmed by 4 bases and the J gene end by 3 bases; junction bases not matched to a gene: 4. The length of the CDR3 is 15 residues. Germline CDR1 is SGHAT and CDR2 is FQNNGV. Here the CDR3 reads CASSSPGQGDTEAFF. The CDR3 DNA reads TGTGCCAGCAGCTCGCCGGGACAGGGGGACACTGAAGCTTTCTTT.

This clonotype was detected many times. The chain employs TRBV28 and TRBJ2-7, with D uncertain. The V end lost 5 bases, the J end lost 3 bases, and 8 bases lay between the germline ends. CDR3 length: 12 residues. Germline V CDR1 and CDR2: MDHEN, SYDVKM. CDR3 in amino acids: CASSSSLYEQYF. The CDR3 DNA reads TGTGCCAGCAGTAGCAGCCTCTACGAGCAGTACTTC.